Each of the 11 T cell receptor beta chains below was sequenced from the same sample in a study of response to subunit inactivated influenza vaccine. TCRdb re-analysed the RT-PCR reads in MiXCR, keeping a single row per CDR3 protein. This table has around 600,000 distinct CDR3 sequences, about 11% appearing once. These data also featured in a second study, about T cells expressing NK-cell markers. That work contributes: 5'RACE template switching built TCR beta cDNA with unique molecular identifiers.

Sequencing used PBMCs from blood, obtained on the day of vaccination. The receptors stem from a man aged 45-65 years who received an inactivated influenza vaccine.

V usage is TRBV30 and J usage is TRBJ2-6; D ambiguous. Deletions cut 2 bases from V and 0 bases from J, with 5 bases between. Germline V gene data show CDR1 as GTSNPN and CDR2 as SVGIG (reference sequence). The CDR3 runs to 14 residues. The CDR3 DNA reads TGTGCCTGGAGTCTGTTCTCTGGGGCCAACGTCCTGACTTTC. The encoded protein is CAWSLFSGANVLTF.

This sequence joins TRBV6-2 or TRBV6-3 and TRBJ2-2; D possibly uses TRBD1 or TRBD2 (5 bases each). The V end lost 5 bases, the J end lost 5 bases, and 15 bases lay between the germline ends. The CDR3 length is 15 residues. Germline values: CDR1 MNHEY, CDR2 SVGEGT. The CDR3 nucleotides are TGTGCCAGCAGTAAACCCGGGACCTTAACCGGGGAGCTGTTTTTT. Protein: CASSKPGTLTGELFF.

A few counts support this clonotype. The chain has TRBV20-1 and TRBJ2-1; 8 positions match TRBD1. In germline, CDR1 is DFQATT, CDR2 SNEGSKA (reference sequence). J gave up 4 bases and V 5 bases, and 7 bases lay outside the gene matches. CDR3 length: 14 amino acids. The CDR3 nucleotides read TGCAGTGCTCGACAGGGGCTTTCATACAATGAGCAGTTCTTC. It yields the protein CSARQGLSYNEQFF.

This clonotype has ten or more counts. V and J are TRBV27 and TRBJ1-2; tentatively, D is TRBD1 (5 bases). Germline CDR1 MNHEY, CDR2 SMNVEV (reference sequence). The CDR3 has 16 residues. Trimming shortened V by 0 bases and J by 7 bases, and 18 bases separated the two germline ends. The CDR3, as DNA: TGTGCCAGCAGTTTATCCTTCGGCTCGGGGGAAAGTGGCTACACCTTC. Encoded protein: CASSLSFGSGESGYTF.

Only a few counts were recorded for this clonotype. The chain combines TRBV2 with TRBJ1-1; weak D call: TRBD1 (6 bases). V was trimmed by 4 bases and J by 4 bases, leaving 22 bases between them. This CDR3 contains 17 residues. Germline V gives CDR1 SNHLY, CDR2 FYNNEI. CDR3 nucleotide sequence: TGTGCCAGCAGTGTAACTATCCCACAGGGAGAGAGCACTGAAGCTTTCTTT. As protein: CASSVTIPQGESTEAFF.

V and J are TRBV5-6 and TRBJ2-2; tentatively, D is TRBD1 or TRBD2 (5 bases each). Germline lookup yields CDR1 SGHDT and CDR2 YYEEEE. V was cut by 4 bases and J by 10 bases, with 14 bases left in between. This CDR3 has 13 amino acids. In DNA, the CDR3 is TGTGCCAGCAGCCCGGGATGGGGGACGGAGCTGTTTTTT. It translates to CASSPGWGTELFF.

The chain carries TRBV5-8 and TRBJ2-7; 10 bases align to TRBD2. This CDR3 is built from 14 residues. The trim removed 4 bases at V and 5 bases at J, leaving 6 bases unmatched. Germline CDR1 and CDR2: SGHTS and YDEGEE. CDR3 sequence reads: CASSNSGRMDEQYF. The CDR3 nucleotides read TGTGCCAGCAGCAATAGCGGGAGGATGGACGAGCAGTACTTC.

The V and J genes are TRBV10-3 and TRBJ2-7; 9 nucleotides line up with TRBD2. V lost 2 bases to trimming and J lost 2 bases; unmatched junction nucleotides: 4. Germline loops: CDR1 ENHRY, CDR2 SYGVKD. The CDR3 spans 15 residues. The CDR3 DNA reads as TGTGCCATCAGTGAGGTGAGCGGGAGGCCCTACGAGCAGTACTTC. Translation gives CAISEVSGRPYEQYF.

The table lists this clonotype with a few counts. The genes are TRBV20-1 and TRBJ2-3; 11 bases fit TRBD2. The V gene's germline CDR1 is DFQATT and CDR2 SNEGSKA (reference sequence). Unmatched junction bases numbered 13, after V lost 1 base and J lost 1 base. The length of the CDR3 is 19 residues. CDR3 sequence (DNA): TGCAGTGCTAGAGGACTAGCGGGGACCCCAGGGGCCGGCACAGATACGCAGTATTTT. As protein: CSARGLAGTPGAGTDTQYF.

J is TRBJ2-3 and V is TRBV20-1, with 8 bases aligning to TRBD2. The CDR3 runs 18 residues. V lost 0 bases to trimming and J lost 4 bases; unmatched junction nucleotides: 15. Germline CDR1 is DFQATT and CDR2 is SNEGSKA (reference sequence). CDR3 residues: CSARDLGESGSSADTQYF. In DNA form, the CDR3 reads TGCAGTGCTAGAGATCTAGGAGAGAGCGGGAGTTCGGCAGATACGCAGTATTTT.

A word on this clonotype: The junction departs from germline at one end; a sequencing error may be responsible. The chain employs TRBV5-1 and TRBJ2-1; possibly TRBD1 or TRBD2 for D (5 bases each). The CDR3 is made up of 17 amino acids. The germline V gene encodes CDR1 SGHRS and CDR2 YFSETQ. As DNA, the CDR3 is TGCGCCAGCATCTTGGCCGCTGTATCTGAACTGAGGGGTGAGCAGTTCTTC. Its translation: CASILAAVSELRGEQFF.